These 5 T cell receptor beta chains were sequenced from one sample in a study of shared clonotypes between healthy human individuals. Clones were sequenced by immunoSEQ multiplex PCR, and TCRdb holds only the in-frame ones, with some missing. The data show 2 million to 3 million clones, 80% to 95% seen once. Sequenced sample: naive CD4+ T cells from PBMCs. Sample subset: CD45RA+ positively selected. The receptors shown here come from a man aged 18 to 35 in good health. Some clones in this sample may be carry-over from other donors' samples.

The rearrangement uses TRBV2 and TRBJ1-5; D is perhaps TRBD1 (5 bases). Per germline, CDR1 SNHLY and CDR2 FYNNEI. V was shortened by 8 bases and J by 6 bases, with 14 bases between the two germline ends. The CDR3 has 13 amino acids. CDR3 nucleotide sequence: TGTGCCAGCGATCGGCAGGGAGGTCAGCCCCAGCATTTT. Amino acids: CASDRQGGQPQHF.

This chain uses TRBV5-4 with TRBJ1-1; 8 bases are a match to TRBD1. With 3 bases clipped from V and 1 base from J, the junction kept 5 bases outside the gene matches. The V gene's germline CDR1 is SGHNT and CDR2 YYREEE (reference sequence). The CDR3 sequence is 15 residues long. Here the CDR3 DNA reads TGTGCCAGCAGCTGGGGGGGGACAGGGAACACTGAAGCTTTCTTT. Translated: CASSWGGTGNTEAFF.

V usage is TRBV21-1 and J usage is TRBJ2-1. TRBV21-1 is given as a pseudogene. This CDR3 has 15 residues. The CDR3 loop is CASSKERDQDNEQFF. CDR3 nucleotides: TGTGCCAGCAGCAAAGAGAGGGACCAAGACAATGAGCAGTTCTTC.

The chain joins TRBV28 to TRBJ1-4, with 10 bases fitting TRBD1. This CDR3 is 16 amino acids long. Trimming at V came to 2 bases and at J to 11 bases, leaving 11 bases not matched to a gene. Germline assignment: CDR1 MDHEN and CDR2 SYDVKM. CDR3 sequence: CASSLGQGVNRGKLFF. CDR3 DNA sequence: TGTGCCAGCAGTTTAGGACAGGGGGTTAATCGTGGGAAACTGTTTTTT.

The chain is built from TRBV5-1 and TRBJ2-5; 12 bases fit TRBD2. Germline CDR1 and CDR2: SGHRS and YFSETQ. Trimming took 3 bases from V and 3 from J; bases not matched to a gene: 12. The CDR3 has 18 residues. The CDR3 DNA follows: TGCGCCAGCAGCTCCGTAGGTCCTAGCGGGAGGGCCGAAGAGACCCAGTACTTC. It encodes CASSSVGPSGRAEETQYF.